This T cell receptor (beta chain) was sequenced for a study of blood T cell repertoires in COVID-19 (dated by TCRdb to about 2020). Broadly, across the study: Samples covering the acute and convalescent phases of COVID-19 were provided by collaborators in the United States, Italy and Spain. The prospective study material was composed of cDNA or gDNA derived from T cells, B-cell-depleted T cells, or PBMCs. The dataset comprised deeply sampled blood TCRbeta repertoires from subjects exposed to, actively infected with, or recovered from COVID-19. A freely available public database, intended as a resource for researchers studying the immune response to SARS-CoV-2, is where the repertoires were released. The samples were drawn from the first 160 participants of the ongoing ImmuneRACE study and from roughly 1,300 subjects provided by 6 global collaborators. A de-identified subject ID, COVID-19 status, age in years and sex were almost always included in the sample metadata. Where available, HLA class I and class II types were obtained from metadata supplied by the sample provider rather than from assay-based typing. Study-level results and caveats: The amount of clinical and demographic metadata varied by source and participant and was provided uncurated.

TCRbeta CDR3 regions were amplified from genomic DNA by means of the immunoSEQ Assay, a bias-controlled multiplex PCR. Per the original workflow: The number of nucleated cells in each sample was estimated from the amplification of reference gene primers within the assay. To quantify the absolute abundance of each unique TCRbeta CDR3 rearrangement, sequence reads were collapsed and filtered. For each sample, productive Simpson clonality was calculated as the square root of Simpson's diversity index over productive rearrangements. Sourced from immuneACCESS, this table was stored by TCRdb with only in-frame sequences that have V and J called. A share of the clones is absent; for the studies checked, an unresolved V gene accounts for under half, and the remainder has no known explanation. That table supplies the V and J calls and clone size; D and trimming were determined from the DNA. Recorded for this sample are about 160,000 clones; 84% of them occurred a single time. The top ten clones comprise approximately 7.7% of the sample.

For this clone: Which antigen it targets is not known. The record has no base qualities; no much larger clone is one base away.

The CDR3 spans 13 residues, from the cysteine through the phenylalanine. Solely the CDR3 DNA is kept, with 39 bases framed from the first base. V sheds 2 bases and J sheds 9 bases, leaving 13 bases between their ends. The germline V gene (reference sequence) supplies CDR1 MNHEY and CDR2 SMNVEV. Participants in the prospective study were aged about 18 to 89 years, lived in more than 20 United States geographic areas, and enrolled through a virtual design. In the prospective study, cohorts were assigned on the basis of participant-reported clinical history obtained from a screening survey and a study questionnaire. Recovered participants in ImmuneRACE Cohort 3 were defined as having two consecutive negative NP/OP PCR tests, clearance from a healthcare professional, or resolution of symptoms. In the prospective study, mobile phlebotomists collected whole blood, serum and a nasopharyngeal or oropharyngeal swab from each participant. Prospective study participants could optionally give additional blood draws and questionnaires over an approximately two-month period. Before DNA extraction, prospective study blood samples were shipped either frozen or at room temperature.

This TCR was recovered from a woman aged 45-65 years who had recovered from COVID-19. Material: PBMCs or T cells enriched from blood (not recorded which). Here the chain combines TRBV27 and TRBJ1-1, with the D gene not clear enough to name. The CDR3 is CASSLGGERKAFF. The bases read TGTGCCAGCAGTTTAGGCGGGGAAAGGAAAGCTTTCTTT.